Here is one T cell receptor (beta chain) with its context. The CDR3 spans 15 residues. After removal of 6 bases from V and 5 bases from J, the junction contained 9 bases not matched to a gene. Germline assignment: CDR1 SGHVS and CDR2 FQNEAQ. Unique molecular identifiers were built into the TCRbeta library. TCRdb itself ran the PCR reads through MiXCR, one entry per CDR3 protein. The sample contains some 390,000 distinct CDR3 sequences, roughly 21% of which appear only once. This specimen comes from a study of T-cell reconstitution after alpha-beta-depleted transplantation in children. The sequences come from PBMCs from the stem cell graft donor, collected from the stem cell graft. The TCR sequence derives from a human donor who donated a stem cell graft to a child with acute myeloid leukemia. V is TRBV7-8 and J is TRBJ1-4, with 7 bases fitting TRBD1. This chain's CDR3 is CASRPSRQGNEKLFF. CDR3 nucleotides: TGTGCCAGCAGACCTTCGAGACAGGGAAATGAAAAACTGTTTTTT.